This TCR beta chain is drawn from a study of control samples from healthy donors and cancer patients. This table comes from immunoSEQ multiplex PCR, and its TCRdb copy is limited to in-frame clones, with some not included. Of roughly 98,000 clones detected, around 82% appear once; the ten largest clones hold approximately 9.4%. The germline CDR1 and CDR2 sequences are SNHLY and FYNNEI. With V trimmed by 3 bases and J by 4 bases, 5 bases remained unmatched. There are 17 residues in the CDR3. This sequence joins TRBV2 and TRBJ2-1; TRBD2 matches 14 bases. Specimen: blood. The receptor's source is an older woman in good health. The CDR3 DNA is TGTGCCAGCAGTGAGCAGGGACTAGCGGGAGTGTACAATGAGCAGTTCTTC. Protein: CASSEQGLAGVYNEQFF.